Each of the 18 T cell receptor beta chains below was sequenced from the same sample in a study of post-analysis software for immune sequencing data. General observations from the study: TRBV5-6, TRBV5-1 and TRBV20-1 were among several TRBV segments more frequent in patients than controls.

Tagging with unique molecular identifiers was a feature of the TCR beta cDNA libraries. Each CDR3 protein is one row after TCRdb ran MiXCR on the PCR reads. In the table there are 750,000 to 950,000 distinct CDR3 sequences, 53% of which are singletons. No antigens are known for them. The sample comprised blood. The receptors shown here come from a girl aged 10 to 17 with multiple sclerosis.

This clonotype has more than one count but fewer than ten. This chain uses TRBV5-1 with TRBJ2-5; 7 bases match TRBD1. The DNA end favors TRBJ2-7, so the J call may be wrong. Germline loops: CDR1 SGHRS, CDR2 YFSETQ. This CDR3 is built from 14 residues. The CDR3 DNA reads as TGCGCCAGCAGCTTACAGGGGAGTAACTACGAGCAGTACTTC. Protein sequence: CASSLQGSNYEQYF.

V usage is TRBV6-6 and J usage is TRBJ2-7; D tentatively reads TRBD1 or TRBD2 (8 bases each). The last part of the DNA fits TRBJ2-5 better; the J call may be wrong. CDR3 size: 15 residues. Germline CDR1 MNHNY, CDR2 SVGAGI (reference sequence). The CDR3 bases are TGTGCCAGCAGTTCGCCAGGGGGCGGGGGGGAGACCCAGTACTTC. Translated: CASSSPGGGGETQYF.

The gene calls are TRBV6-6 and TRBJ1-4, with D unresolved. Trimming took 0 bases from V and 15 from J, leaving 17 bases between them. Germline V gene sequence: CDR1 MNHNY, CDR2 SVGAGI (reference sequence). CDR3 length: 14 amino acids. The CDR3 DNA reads TGTGCCAGCAGTTACTCAGGAGTCAGCGGGAGGATGTTTTTT. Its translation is CASSYSGVSGRMFF.

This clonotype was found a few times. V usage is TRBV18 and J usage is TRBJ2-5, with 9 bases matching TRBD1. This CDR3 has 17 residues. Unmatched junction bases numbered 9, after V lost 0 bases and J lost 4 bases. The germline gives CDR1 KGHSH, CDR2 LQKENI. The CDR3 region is CASSPPNGQGWGETQYF. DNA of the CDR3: TGTGCCAGCTCACCACCGAACGGACAGGGGTGGGGAGAGACCCAGTACTTC.

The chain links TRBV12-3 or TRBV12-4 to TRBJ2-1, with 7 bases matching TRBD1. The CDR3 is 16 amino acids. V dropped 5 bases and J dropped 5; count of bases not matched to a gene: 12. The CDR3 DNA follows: TGTGCCAGCAGTCCCCCCTGGCAGGGGGTCCACAATGAGCAGTTCTTC. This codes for CASSPPWQGVHNEQFF.

The CDR3 region has the DNA TGTGCCAGCAGTGAATTAGACACGCAGTATTTT. Translation gives CASSELDTQYF. The chain uses TRBV25-1 and TRBJ2-3, with D unclear. The germline V gene encodes CDR1 MGHDK and CDR2 SYGVNS. V lost 1 base and J 9 bases, leaving 5 bases between the germline ends. CDR3 size: 11 residues.

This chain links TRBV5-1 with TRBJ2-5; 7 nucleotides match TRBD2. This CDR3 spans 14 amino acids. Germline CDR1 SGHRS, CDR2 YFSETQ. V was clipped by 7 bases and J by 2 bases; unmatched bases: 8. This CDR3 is CASRTAGLQETQYF. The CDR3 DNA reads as TGCGCCAGCCGAACAGCGGGGCTACAAGAGACCCAGTACTTC.

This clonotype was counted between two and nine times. This CDR3 reads CASSLQGTSYEQYF. The CDR3 coding sequence is TGCGCCAGCAGCTTACAGGGGACCTCCTACGAGCAGTACTTC. This chain joins TRBV5-1 and TRBJ2-7; TRBD1 matches 7 bases. Per germline, CDR1 SGHRS and CDR2 YFSETQ. This CDR3 is built from 14 residues. With V trimmed by 2 bases and J by 0 bases, 2 bases remained unmatched. The entire variable domain, with the rest obtained from reference TRBV5-1 and TRBJ2-7, is as follows: KAGVTQTPRYLIKTRGQQVTLSCSPISGHRSVSWYQQTPGQGLQFLFEYFSETQRNKGNFPGRFSGRQFSNSRSEMNVSTLELGDSALYLCASSLQGTSYEQYFGPGTRLTVT.

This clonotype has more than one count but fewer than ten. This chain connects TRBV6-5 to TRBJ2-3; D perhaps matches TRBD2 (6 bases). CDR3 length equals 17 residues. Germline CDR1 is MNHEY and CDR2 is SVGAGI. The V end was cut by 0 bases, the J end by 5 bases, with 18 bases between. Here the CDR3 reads CASSYSPRRREEDTQYF. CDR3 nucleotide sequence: TGTGCCAGCAGTTACTCGCCTAGGAGGAGGGAAGAAGATACGCAGTATTTT.

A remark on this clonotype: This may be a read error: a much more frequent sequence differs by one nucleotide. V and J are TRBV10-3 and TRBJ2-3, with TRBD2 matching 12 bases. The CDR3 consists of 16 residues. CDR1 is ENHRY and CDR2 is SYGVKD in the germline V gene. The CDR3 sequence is CAISGKLAGGVDMQYF. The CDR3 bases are TGTGCCATCAGTGGGAAACTAGCGGGGGGTGTGGATATGCAGTATTTT.

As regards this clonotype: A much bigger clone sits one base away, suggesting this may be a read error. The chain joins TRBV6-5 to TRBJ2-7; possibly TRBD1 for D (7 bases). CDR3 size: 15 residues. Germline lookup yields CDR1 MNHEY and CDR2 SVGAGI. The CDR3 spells CAGSTSGDSSYEQYF. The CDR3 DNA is TGTGCCGGCAGTACATCGGGGGACAGCTCCTACGAGCAGTACTTC.

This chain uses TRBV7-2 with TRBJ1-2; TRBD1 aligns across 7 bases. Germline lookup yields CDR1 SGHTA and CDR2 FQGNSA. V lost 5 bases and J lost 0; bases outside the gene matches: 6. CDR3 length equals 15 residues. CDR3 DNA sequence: TGTGCCAGCAGCCCGGGGACAGTTCCTAACTATGGCTACACCTTC. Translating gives CASSPGTVPNYGYTF.

CDR3 protein: CASSWGQGRTDTQYF. The CDR3 nucleotides read TGTGCCAGCAGTTGGGGACAGGGCCGCACAGATACGCAGTATTTT. The chain carries TRBV6-6 and TRBJ2-3; 9 bases align to TRBD1. CDR3 size: 15 residues. Trimming at V came to 4 bases and at J to 1 base, leaving 3 bases not matched to a gene. Germline loops: CDR1 MNHNY, CDR2 SVGAGI (reference sequence).

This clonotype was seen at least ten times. In DNA, the CDR3 is TGCAGCGTCGGTTGGGGTGAGACCCAGTACTTC. Protein sequence: CSVGWGETQYF. The chain carries TRBV29-1 and TRBJ2-5; D not certain. Deletions cut 6 bases from V and 5 bases from J, with 10 bases between. The CDR3 has 11 amino acids. Germline V gene sequence: CDR1 SQVTM, CDR2 ANQGSEA.

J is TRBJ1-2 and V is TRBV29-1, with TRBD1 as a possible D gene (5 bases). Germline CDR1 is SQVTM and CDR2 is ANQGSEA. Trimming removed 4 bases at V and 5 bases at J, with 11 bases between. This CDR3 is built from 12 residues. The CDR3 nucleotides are TGCAGCGTTGGCGCAGGGATTTATGGCTACACCTTC. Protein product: CSVGAGIYGYTF.

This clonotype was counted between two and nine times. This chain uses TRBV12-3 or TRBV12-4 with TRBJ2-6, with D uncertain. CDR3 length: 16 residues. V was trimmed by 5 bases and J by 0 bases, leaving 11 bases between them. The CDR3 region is CASSPAPISGANVLTF. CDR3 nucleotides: TGTGCCAGCAGTCCTGCCCCGATCTCTGGGGCCAACGTCCTGACTTTC.

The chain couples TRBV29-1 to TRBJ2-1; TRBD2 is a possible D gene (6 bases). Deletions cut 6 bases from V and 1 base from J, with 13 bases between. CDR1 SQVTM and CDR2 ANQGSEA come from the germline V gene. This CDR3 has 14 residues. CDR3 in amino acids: CSVPGAGSYNEQFF. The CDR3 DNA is TGCAGCGTGCCCGGAGCGGGTTCCTACAATGAGCAGTTCTTC.

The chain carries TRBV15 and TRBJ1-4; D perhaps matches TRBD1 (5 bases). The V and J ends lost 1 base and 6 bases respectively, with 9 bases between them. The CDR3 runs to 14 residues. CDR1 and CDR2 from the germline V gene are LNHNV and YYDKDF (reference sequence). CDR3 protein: CATSRAGTDEKLFF. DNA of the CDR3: TGTGCCACCAGCAGAGCAGGGACTGATGAAAAACTGTTTTTT.